This passage covers 21 T cell receptor beta chains from one sample sequenced in a study of early T cells in non-severe SARS-CoV-2 infection (dated by TCRdb to about 2021). Receptors were amplified or captured by 5' RACE. Sequencer: NextSeq 500. TCRdb passed the public sequencing reads through fastp at Q25 and MiXCR, retaining productive beta sequences. When rows share a CDR3 protein, they turn into one entry using the most common DNA and genes. The sample table records about 89,000 distinct CDR3 sequences; under 15% of these occur just once. The leading ten clones occupy about 0.58% of the sample. Sequencing was performed on whole blood. The receptors shown here come from an adult who was a healthcare worker with PCR-confirmed SARS-CoV-2 infection or an uninfected control (not recorded which).

This clonotype was found many times. This chain links TRBV19 with TRBJ2-2; D call uncertain. Germline V gene data show CDR1 as LNHDA and CDR2 as SQIVND (reference sequence). Deletions cut 5 bases from V and 5 bases from J, with 6 bases between. There are 12 residues in the CDR3. The CDR3 loop reads CASSPRTGELFF. CDR3 sequence (DNA): TGTGCCAGTAGTCCCCGTACCGGGGAGCTGTTTTTT.

This clonotype has just a few counts. The V gene is TRBV9, the J gene TRBJ1-2; D may be TRBD1 (5 bases). The V gene's germline CDR1 is SGDLS and CDR2 YYNGEE. The V end lost 4 bases, the J end lost 7 bases, and 20 bases lay between the germline ends. This CDR3 region has 15 residues. CDR3 sequence (DNA): TGTGCCAGCAGCAAAGGGTCCTCTACGAGGGGTGGCTACACCTTC. Protein sequence: CASSKGSSTRGGYTF. The full variable domain, rest sourced from reference TRBV9 and TRBJ1-2, is DSGVTQTPKHLITATGQRVTLRCSPRSGDLSVYWYQQSLDQGLQFLIQYYNGEERAKGNILERFSAQQFPDLHSELNLSSLELGDSALYFCASSKGSSTRGGYTFGSGTRLTVV.

The CDR3 protein is CASSLLARGPSKNIQYF. CDR3 DNA: TGTGCCAGCAGCCTCCTCGCCCGCGGTCCGTCCAAAAACATTCAGTACTTC. The chain combines TRBV7-6 with TRBJ2-4; D is uncertain. This CDR3 has 17 amino acids. V was trimmed by 5 bases and J by 2 bases, leaving 19 bases between them. Germline values: CDR1 SGHVS, CDR2 FNYEAQ.

This clonotype has only a few counts. CDR3 amino acids: CATSDSGGSVPQYF. The CDR3, as DNA: TGTGCCACCAGTGATTCTGGGGGGTCGGTTCCCCAGTACTTC. The rearrangement links TRBV24-1 to TRBJ2-5; perhaps TRBD2 as D (6 bases). The CDR3 runs 14 residues. Germline V CDR1 and CDR2: KGHDR, SFDVKD. V lost 2 bases and J lost 9, with 15 bases in between.

Note on this clonotype: This could be a read error, since a much larger clone is one nucleotide away. V is TRBV7-6 and J is TRBJ1-1, with D possibly TRBD1 on 6 matching bases. This CDR3 spans 12 amino acids. Germline assignment: CDR1 SGHVS and CDR2 FNYEAQ. For the CDR3, the DNA is TGTGCCAGCAGCCAGGGGAACACTGAAGTTTTCTTT. Translating gives CASSQGNTEVFF.

This clonotype was recorded at least ten times. This chain connects TRBV28 to TRBJ2-5; TRBD1 matches at 7 bases. This CDR3 region has 12 residues. Germline CDR1 MDHEN, CDR2 SYDVKM. Trimming cost V 8 bases and J 1 base; bases outside gene matches: 1. The CDR3 loop is CASHRGQETQYF. DNA of the CDR3: TGTGCCAGCCACAGGGGCCAAGAGACCCAGTACTTC.

The chain recombines TRBV5-1 with TRBJ1-4; D may be TRBD1 (6 bases). The germline V gene has CDR1 SGHRS and CDR2 YFSETQ. Trimming pared 1 base from V and 7 bases from J, leaving 14 bases between. The CDR3 is made up of 15 amino acids. CDR3 sequence reads: CASSLLGQNSEKLFF. The CDR3 region has the DNA TGCGCCAGCAGCTTGCTCGGACAGAACAGTGAAAAACTGTTTTTT.

This clonotype occurred many times. This chain connects TRBV2 to TRBJ2-2; D uncertain. The CDR3 contains 15 residues. CDR1 is SNHLY, CDR2 FYNNEI, per germline. The germline V and J ends were trimmed by 8 bases and 0 bases, with 13 bases remaining between them. CDR3: CASGVAGPNTGELFF. The CDR3 DNA reads TGTGCCAGCGGTGTGGCTGGACCGAACACCGGGGAGCTGTTTTTT.

The chain carries TRBV11-1 and TRBJ1-2; D unclear. This CDR3 is 14 amino acids long. Trimming left V 6 bases short and J 8 bases short, with 19 bases between. CDR1 and CDR2 from the germline V gene are SGHAT and FQDESV (reference sequence). CDR3 amino acids: CASSPETRKRGYTF. The CDR3 DNA is TGTGCCAGCAGTCCAGAGACGAGAAAGAGGGGCTACACCTTC.

The chain links TRBV7-9 to TRBJ1-1; the D gene is possibly TRBD1 (5 bases). Germline V CDR1 and CDR2: SEHNR, FQNEAQ (reference sequence). The CDR3 consists of 14 residues. Trimming removed 6 bases at V and 1 base at J, with 12 bases between. The CDR3 DNA reads as TGTGCCAGCAGGCCCAGACAGAGGAACACTGAAGCTTTCTTT. It codes for CASRPRQRNTEAFF.

CDR3 bases: TGTGCCAGCAGCTTAGATCCCCGCGGGGGCACAGATACGCAGTATTTT. This encodes CASSLDPRGGTDTQYF. The chain couples TRBV11-2 to TRBJ2-3; TRBD2 is a possible D gene (6 bases). V was pared by 0 bases and J by 1 base, with 11 bases between. In germline, CDR1 is SGHAT, CDR2 FQNNGV. This CDR3 has 16 residues.

V usage is TRBV5-1 and J usage is TRBJ2-2; D uncertain. The CDR3 totals 15 residues. The germline V gene encodes CDR1 SGHRS and CDR2 YFSETQ. V was pared by 4 bases and J by 3 bases, with 13 bases between. CDR3 DNA: TGCGCCAGCAGCCCAATGCACCCGGACACCGGGGAGCTGTTTTTT. Its protein is CASSPMHPDTGELFF.

This sequence joins TRBV6-5 and TRBJ2-7; 7 positions agree with TRBD2. Germline assignment: CDR1 MNHEY and CDR2 SVGAGI. The CDR3 loop spans 15 amino acids. The V and J ends lost 6 bases and 2 bases, in that order; junction bases with no gene match: 10. CDR3 in amino acids: CASRAGSSGTYEQYV. The CDR3 nucleotides are TGTGCCAGCAGGGCCGGCTCTAGCGGAACCTACGAGCAGTACGTC.

This clonotype was detected only a few times. This chain joins TRBV5-6 and TRBJ2-2; 10 positions match TRBD2. This CDR3 contains 16 residues. V was clipped by 4 bases and J by 1 base; unmatched bases: 4. Germline values: CDR1 SGHDT, CDR2 YYEEEE. CDR3 in amino acids: CASSPRLAGNTGELFF. For the CDR3, the DNA is TGTGCCAGCAGCCCCCGACTAGCGGGGAACACCGGGGAGCTGTTTTTT.

This clonotype was counted between two and nine times. The gene calls are TRBV27 and TRBJ2-1; TRBD1 matches at 9 bases. V was pared by 3 bases and J by 3 bases, with 3 bases of the junction left unmatched. Germline V gives CDR1 MNHEY, CDR2 SMNVEV (reference sequence). The CDR3 is made up of 15 amino acids. The CDR3 sequence is CASSLSGQGYNEQFF. DNA for the CDR3: TGTGCCAGCAGTTTGTCGGGACAGGGCTACAATGAGCAGTTCTTC.

About this clonotype itself: This clone may be a read error of a much larger clone one base away. The chain recombines TRBV6-2 or TRBV6-3 with TRBJ1-6, with no clear D. CDR1 and CDR2 (germline): MNHEY, SVGEGT. This CDR3 contains 16 residues. V was cut by 10 bases and J by 2 bases, with 18 bases left in between. CDR3 protein: CANSTDPSAYNSPLHF. In DNA, the CDR3 is TGTGCCAACAGCACGGACCCGTCGGCCTATAATTCACCCCTCCACTTT.

At least ten counts were recorded for this clonotype. The V gene is TRBV2, the J gene TRBJ1-2; TRBD1 is a possible D gene (5 bases). The length of the CDR3 is 16 residues. V was cut by 2 bases and J by 1 base, with 14 bases left in between. Germline CDR1 and CDR2: SNHLY and FYNNEI. In DNA form, the CDR3 reads TGTGCCAGCAGTGAATCCGTAGGGGTCTTTAACTATGGCTACACCTTC. This translates into CASSESVGVFNYGYTF.

This clonotype has a count of ten or more. This sequence joins TRBV10-3 and TRBJ2-7; 11 bases agree with TRBD1. V was clipped by 10 bases and J by 7 bases; unmatched bases: 9. The CDR3 contains 13 residues. CDR1 is ENHRY, CDR2 SYGVKD, per germline. CDR3 region: CASGQGASQEQYV. CDR3 DNA sequence: TGTGCCAGCGGACAGGGGGCATCGCAGGAGCAGTACGTC.

The chain employs TRBV5-8 and TRBJ2-3, with 9 bases that match TRBD2. CDR3 length: 16 residues. Germline assignment: CDR1 SGHTS and CDR2 YDEGEE. J gave up 3 bases and V 0 bases, and 5 bases lay outside the gene matches. The CDR3 region is CASSLAVSGGTDTQYF. CDR3 in DNA: TGTGCCAGCAGCTTGGCGGTTAGCGGGGGAACAGATACGCAGTATTTT.

Concerning this clonotype itself: A much larger clone is a single base away; this may be a read error. This sequence joins TRBV19 and TRBJ2-7, with TRBD1 matching over 9 bases. Germline CDR1 reads LNHDA; CDR2 reads SQIVND (reference sequence). The CDR3 spans 21 residues. CDR3 DNA sequence: TGTGCCAGTAGTTTGTCATGGGACAGGGACGTCCCCGGGGCCCCCGACTACGAGCAGAACGTC. This gives the protein CASSLSWDRDVPGAPDYEQNV.

This clonotype occurred many times. V gene TRBV5-6 combines with J gene TRBJ1-6; D ambiguous. This CDR3 has 18 residues. The V gene's germline CDR1 is SGHDT and CDR2 YYEEEE. V lost 2 bases, J lost 2 bases, and 17 bases lay in between. The CDR3 loop reads CASSFRSSGRAYNSPLHF. The CDR3 DNA is TGTGCCAGCAGCTTCAGGTCGTCCGGCCGAGCCTATAATTCACCCCTCCACTTT. Filled out from reference TRBV5-6 and TRBJ1-6, the complete variable domain reads DAGVTQSPTHLIKTRGQQVTLRCSPKSGHDTVSWYQQALGQGPQFIFQYYEEEERQRGNFPDRFSGHQFPNYSSELNVNALLLGDSALYLCASSFRSSGRAYNSPLHFGNGTRLTVT.